This TCR beta chain was identified during a study of blood T cells in healthy people across ages. Points on this clonotype: What it binds is unknown. A read error may explain this, as a much larger clone is one base away. It is unclear where the CDR3 begins or ends on the DNA, so no DNA is shown, and the CDR3 is as TCRdb lists it.

A second PCR of roughly 7 to 11 cycles used a sample-barcoded 5' primer and a J-beta primer mix. TCRdb itself ran the 5' RACE reads through MiXCR, one entry per CDR3 protein. The profile covers approximately 1.5 million distinct CDR3 sequences, with around 35% appearing a single time and roughly 12% taken by the ten largest. Whole-study results and caveats: Diversity estimates drawn from one million T cells were deemed underestimates. Among T cells, TCR beta diversity per million cells dropped roughly linearly as age rose.

The CDR3 is 15 residues long, ends included. Germline V lookup: CDR1 SQVTM, CDR2 ANQGSEA. Sequenced material: blood. The clonotype originates from a woman in her twenties or thirties in good health. The V gene is TRBV29-1, the J gene TRBJ1-2. CDR3 region: CSARDWTEEDYGCTF.